These T cell receptor beta chains were read from a single sample in a study of blood T cells in healthy people across ages. TCRdb recomputed calls from the 5' RACE reads with MiXCR, one row per CDR3 protein. This table holds more than 650,000 distinct CDR3 sequences, 22% found once. Sequenced material: blood. The receptors shown here come from a man between 65 and 80 years old in good health. CDR3s include the opening cysteine and the closing phenylalanine or tryptophan. The D gene is left open where the match is weak. Part of the rows lack a size; the others show once, few, many or a class for expanded clones.

d_call	clone_size	v_call	j_call	cdr3_nt	cdr3_aa
TRBD1	many	TRBV18	TRBJ2-5	TGTGCCAGCTCACCTAATACCGGGACAGAAGAGACCCAGTACTTC	CASSPNTGTEETQYF
NA	many	TRBV5-5	TRBJ1-2	TGTGCCAGCAGCCGTGGGGCTAACTATGGCTACACCTTC	CASSRGANYGYTF
NA	NA	TRBV7-8	TRBJ1-4	TGTGCCAGCAGCTTAATTGGGACAATGAATGAAAAACTGTTTTTT	CASSLIGTMNEKLFF
TRBD1	NA	TRBV10-2	TRBJ2-7	TGCGCCAGCAGATACGGGACAGGGGGTGGCGAGCAGTACTTC	CASRYGTGGGEQYF
TRBD1	NA	TRBV18	TRBJ2-3	TGTGCCAGCTCACAACAGGGGCCTCACACAGATACGCAGTATTTT	CASSQQGPHTDTQYF
TRBD1	NA	TRBV7-9	TRBJ2-7	TGTGCCAGCAGCACACAGGGGGCAGGGTCCTACGAGCAGTACTTC	CASSTQGAGSYEQYF
TRBD2	NA	TRBV7-9	TRBJ2-3	TGTGCCAGCAGCGTACTAGCGGGAGCTACAGATACGCAGTATTTT	CASSVLAGATDTQYF
TRBD1	NA	TRBV6-5	TRBJ1-5	TGTGCCAGCAGTCCTGACAGGGGTGGGAATCAGCCCCAGCATTTT	CASSPDRGGNQPQHF
NA	NA	TRBV12-3/TRBV12-4	TRBJ2-2	TGTGCCAGCAGTACCGGGAGCGCCCCCACCGGGGAGCTGTTTTTT	CASSTGSAPTGELFF
NA	NA	TRBV29-1	TRBJ1-1	TGCAGCGTTCCCGGGGGGGGCGCTGGCACTGAAGCTTTCTTT	CSVPGGGAGTEAFF
NA	NA	TRBV10-3	TRBJ2-3	TGTGCCATCAGGGGAAAGCGTGAGGGGACAGATACGCAGTATTTT	CAIRGKREGTDTQYF
TRBD1	NA	TRBV3-1	TRBJ1-6	TGTGCCAGCAGCGCTAATTTGGGACAGGGGTGGATTAATTCACCCCTCCACTTT	CASSANLGQGWINSPLHF
TRBD2	few	TRBV3-1	TRBJ2-5	TGTGCCAGTAGCCATCTACCTAGCGGGGGGGCAAAGACCCAGTACTTC	CASSHLPSGGAKTQYF